The 22 T cell receptor beta chains presented below share a single source sample, sequenced in a study of T cell changes during pregnancy in multiple sclerosis. The table came from immunoSEQ multiplex PCR; TCRdb's copy has only in-frame clones and leaves some out. The data contain approximately 43,000 clones, just under 95% of them singletons. Sample: CD8+ T cells from peripheral blood mononuclear cells, taken after pregnancy. These receptors were collected from a female donor with multiple sclerosis, enrolled in a pregnancy study.

The chain uses TRBV19 and TRBJ2-7, with a weak D call TRBD2 (7 bases). Germline assignment: CDR1 LNHDA and CDR2 SQIVND (reference sequence). This CDR3 has 16 residues. Trimming left V 4 bases short and J 3 bases short, with 19 bases between. The CDR3 bases are TGTGCCAGTAGTACGTCTGGAGGGGGGGCTTACTACGAGCAGTACTTC. This codes for CASSTSGGGAYYEQYF.

The V and J genes are TRBV19 and TRBJ2-5, with D possibly being TRBD1 (5 bases). Germline V lookup: CDR1 LNHDA, CDR2 SQIVND (reference sequence). Trimming removed 8 bases from V and 2 bases from J, with 9 bases in between. The CDR3 is 12 amino acids. The CDR3 DNA reads as TGTGCCAGTGCCGCAGGGCAAGAGACCCAGTACTTC. This translates into CASAAGQETQYF.

The rearrangement joins TRBV30 to TRBJ2-7; tentatively, D is TRBD1 (5 bases). Looked up from germline, CDR1 is GTSNPN and CDR2 is SVGIG (reference sequence). With 2 bases removed from V and 4 bases from J, the gap between germline ends came to 12 bases. The CDR3 has 13 amino acids. The CDR3 DNA sequence: TGTGCCTGGAGTCTATCAACAGGTTACGAGCAGTACTTC. Protein sequence: CAWSLSTGYEQYF.

DNA for the CDR3: TGTGCCAGTAGCCTCCAGGGCGTTGGGGTATTGGCTTTCTTT. It translates to CASSLQGVGVLAFF. V gene TRBV19 combines with J gene TRBJ1-1; a weak D match, TRBD1 (5 bases). This CDR3 is 14 amino acids long. The ends were cut back, 6 bases at V and 11 bases at J, with 22 bases in the middle. CDR1 and CDR2 from the germline V gene are LNHDA and SQIVND (reference sequence).

The chain couples TRBV4-3 to TRBJ2-1, with TRBD2 matching over 9 bases. Germline CDR1 LGHNA, CDR2 YSLEER. This CDR3 is built from 16 residues. V was clipped by 0 bases and J by 8 bases; unmatched bases: 8. The CDR3 loop is CASSQEGTSSGHEQFF. The CDR3 DNA sequence: TGCGCCAGCAGCCAAGAAGGGACTAGCAGTGGCCATGAGCAGTTCTTC.

The chain links TRBV5-4 to TRBJ1-1; no reliable D call. The CDR3 totals 12 residues. The V gene lost 0 bases and the J gene lost 5 bases, with 5 bases spanning the gap. The germline CDR1 and CDR2 sequences are SGHNT and YYREEE (reference sequence). Here the CDR3 DNA reads TGTGCCAGCAGCTTGGGAGATACTGAAGCTTTCTTT. Protein sequence: CASSLGDTEAFF.

The chain joins TRBV6-5 to TRBJ2-2; maybe TRBD1 (6 bases). V lost 6 bases and J lost 7, with 18 bases in between. CDR1 and CDR2 (germline): MNHEY, SVGAGI. The CDR3 is 15 residues long. The CDR3 DNA reads TGTGCCAGCAGCCCAGGACAGCCTGGGATCGGGGAGCTGTTTTTT. The encoded protein is CASSPGQPGIGELFF.

The V call is TRBV28, the J call TRBJ2-7, with D possibly being TRBD2 (5 bases). The germline V gene has CDR1 MDHEN and CDR2 SYDVKM. Trimming removed 5 bases at V and 3 bases at J, with 11 bases between. The CDR3 sequence is 13 residues long. CDR3 sequence: CASSPGRDYEQYF. The CDR3 DNA sequence: TGTGCCAGCAGTCCCGGACGGGACTACGAGCAGTACTTC.

The chain has TRBV12-5 and TRBJ2-5, with TRBD2 as a possible D gene (6 bases). This CDR3 contains 18 residues. Germline loops: CDR1 LGHNT, CDR2 FRNRAP. Trimming took 1 base from V and 3 from J, leaving 21 bases between them. In DNA form, the CDR3 reads TGTGCTAGTGGTTTGGCCCGCGGGGCCCGGCCGGCAGAAGAGACCCAGTACTTC. Translating gives CASGLARGARPAEETQYF.

This sequence joins TRBV4-1 and TRBJ2-2; no firm D call. CDR3 size: 16 residues. Between the trimmed V and J ends, which lost 0 bases and 1 base, there was a span of 9 bases. Germline loops: CDR1 MGHRA, CDR2 YSYEKL. This CDR3 reads CASSQDVWLNTGELFF. CDR3 nucleotides: TGCGCCAGCAGCCAAGATGTGTGGCTGAACACCGGGGAGCTGTTTTTT.

The chain uses TRBV21-1 and TRBJ2-3; the table's D gene call, TRBD1, was not cross checked with the DNA. TRBV21-1 is a recognized pseudogene. This CDR3 has 15 amino acids. The CDR3 here is CASSKVTASTDTQYF. CDR3 coding DNA: TGTGCCAGCAGCAAAGTGACAGCTAGCACAGATACGCAGTATTTT.

The rearrangement joins TRBV6-4 to TRBJ2-1, with 7 bases aligning to TRBD1. The CDR3 totals 14 residues. V lost 4 bases to trimming and J lost 6 bases; unmatched junction nucleotides: 6. Germline V gene lookup returns CDR1 MRHNA and CDR2 SNTAGT. CDR3 nucleotide sequence: TGTGCCAGCAGTGCTCAGGGGGAGCGCAATGAGCAGTTCTTC. Its protein is CASSAQGERNEQFF.

This chain joins TRBV6-5 and TRBJ1-2; D is ambiguous. This CDR3 is built from 13 residues. V was clipped by 3 bases and J by 8 bases, with 13 bases between them. From germline, CDR1 is MNHEY and CDR2 SVGAGI. CDR3 bases: TGTGCCAGCAGTTATGAGCGTCTTGGGGGCTACACCTTC. This gives the protein CASSYERLGGYTF.

This rearrangement joins TRBV15 to TRBJ1-1, with D possibly TRBD1 on 6 matching bases. Trimming removed 3 bases from V and 5 bases from J, with 10 bases in between. Germline V gene sequence: CDR1 LNHNV, CDR2 YYDKDF (reference sequence). The CDR3 extends over 13 amino acids. CDR3 sequence: CATSSSQGTEAFF. As DNA, the CDR3 is TGTGCCACCAGCAGTTCACAGGGTACTGAAGCTTTCTTT.

The chain's CDR3 is CASSSTGFYEQYF. The CDR3 nucleotides are TGTGCCAGCAGCTCGACGGGGTTCTACGAGCAGTACTTC. This chain uses TRBV7-2 with TRBJ2-7; D may be TRBD2 (5 bases). This CDR3 has 13 amino acids. Trimming cost V 4 bases and J 3 bases, with 10 bases left between them. Per germline, CDR1 SGHTA and CDR2 FQGNSA.

The rearrangement uses TRBV29-1 and TRBJ2-7; the D gene is possibly TRBD2 (6 bases). V gave up 3 bases and J gave up 3 bases, with 12 bases separating them. This CDR3 has 13 amino acids. Germline V gene lookup returns CDR1 SQVTM and CDR2 ANQGSEA. In DNA, the CDR3 is TGCAGCGTTGAGGGCGGGGAAGGCTACGAGCAGTACTTC. This sequence encodes CSVEGGEGYEQYF.

The genes are TRBV11-3 and TRBJ2-5; possibly TRBD2 for D (6 bases). V gave up 4 bases and J gave up 4 bases, with 16 bases separating them. The CDR3 has 15 residues. Germline CDR1 reads SGHNT; CDR2 reads YENEEA. This chain's CDR3 is CASSSSTGVGETQYF. The CDR3 nucleotides read TGTGCCAGCAGCTCCTCTACGGGGGTGGGAGAGACCCAGTACTTC.

This clone was counted between two and nine times. This sequence joins TRBV13 and TRBJ2-7; a weak D match, TRBD1 (6 bases). Trimming cost V 2 bases and J 1 base, with 9 bases left between them. This CDR3 spans 14 amino acids. Germline assignment: CDR1 PRHDT and CDR2 FYEKMQ (reference sequence). This CDR3 reads CASSLTGKSYEQYF. CDR3 sequence (DNA): TGTGCCAGCAGCTTAACAGGGAAGTCCTACGAGCAGTACTTC.

V gene TRBV7-4 combines with J gene TRBJ2-5; 8 bases fit TRBD2. The V segment lost 5 bases and the J segment 3 bases; nucleotides outside the gene matches: 8. The CDR3 contains 15 residues. Germline V gives CDR1 SGHVT, CDR2 SQSDAQ. Here the CDR3 reads CASSPPGLGKETQYF. The CDR3 DNA sequence: TGTGCCAGCAGCCCACCGGGACTAGGAAAAGAGACCCAGTACTTC.

V and J are TRBV18 and TRBJ1-2, with 10 bases lining up with TRBD1. The CDR3 extends over 18 amino acids. Germline trimming cut 1 base from V and 0 bases from J; bases unmatched to any gene: 8. Germline V gene sequence: CDR1 KGHSH, CDR2 LQKENI. In nucleotides, the CDR3 is TGTGCCAGCTCACCACAGGATGGGACAGGGGAGACTAACTATGGCTACACCTTC. This translates into CASSPQDGTGETNYGYTF.

The gene calls are TRBV6-1 and TRBJ1-5, with no clear D. The CDR3 runs to 14 residues. Trimming took off 2 bases at V and 9 bases at J, with 14 bases between the two ends. The germline CDR1 and CDR2 sequences are MNHNS and SASEGT. In DNA form, the CDR3 reads TGTGCCAGCAGTGAAAAGACCCAAAACAGGCCCCAGCATTTT. Translated: CASSEKTQNRPQHF.

The table lists this clone with a count of one. The CDR3 nucleotides read TGTGCCAGCAGTTCCCACAGGGACAATCAGCCCCAGCATTTT. This encodes CASSSHRDNQPQHF. The chain carries TRBV27 and TRBJ1-5, with D possibly matching TRBD1 (6 bases). Germline CDR1 and CDR2: MNHEY and SMNVEV (reference sequence). The CDR3 sequence is 14 residues long. V lost 4 bases and J lost 3, with 10 bases in between.